A selection of T cell receptor beta chains follows, all from one sample in a study of blood T cell repertoires in COVID-19. Only in-frame clones appear in the TCRdb table, and some are missing; sequencing was by immunoSEQ multiplex PCR. This sample has 250,000 to 350,000 clones, with approximately 91% found just once. Sequenced material: peripheral blood. The receptors were gathered from a woman in her 30s with COVID-19, enrolled during active disease. CDR3s leave out the opening cysteine and the closing phenylalanine or tryptophan.

v_call,j_call,cdr3_aa
TRBV6-5,TRBJ2-7,ASRNNGGYEQY
TRBV5-1,TRBJ2-7,ASSSRDRTSYEQY
TRBV5-6,TRBJ2-2,ASSWGGLTNTGELF
TRBV9,TRBJ1-1,ASSVGRDFPTEAF
TRBV16,TRBJ1-5,ASSQSWGRAQPQH
TRBV11-2,TRBJ2-7,ASSLGIQGAYEQY
TRBV6-2/TRBV6-3,TRBJ2-1,ASSLDRARTRAANEQF
TRBV7-2,TRBJ2-3,ASSFPGSGADTQY
TRBV3-1/TRBV3-2,TRBJ1-2,ASSHLLAADGYT
TRBV6-6,TRBJ1-2,ASSYEVRGGYT